This TCR beta chain was sequenced during a study of T cells in localized non-small cell lung cancer (dated by TCRdb to 2018 to 2020). The study in broad terms: The study examined T cell repertoires in hundreds of patients with early-stage NSCLC and compared tumors with uninvolved tumor-adjacent lungs. The mean age of the NSCLC patients was roughly 63 years, with 120 to 150 men and 95 to 110 women. The cohort comprised 200 to 300 treatment-naïve NSCLC patients with resected, localized lung tumors.

TCR beta CDR3 regions were sequenced from DNA using the immunoSEQ Assay. Per the source publication's procedure: T cell density was computed as TCR beta template counts normalized to usable DNA estimated by amplifying housekeeping genes. Richness was estimated with the preseqR package, extrapolating to 400,000 templates for PBMC samples and 120,000 templates for tissue samples. Clonality was defined as one minus Pielou's evenness. Tissue-enriched TCRs were identified through differential abundance testing performed on productive amino-acid clonotypes, with a minimum total count of 5 and an alpha of 0.1. The Jaccard Index and the Morisita Overlap Index were used to measure repertoire overlap between compartments. GLIPH grouped TCR beta CDR3s together with public tetramer-defined viral CDR3s, and a viral motif had to include at least three viral sequences and also show V-gene enrichment. TCRdb took this table from immuneACCESS and kept in-frame rearrangements with V and J called. Such tables lack part of the clones; where checked against another copy, unresolved V genes explain under half of the gap, and the rest is unexplained. For V, J and clone size, that table is used; D and trimming come from the DNA. Recorded for this sample are about 21,000 clones; about 90% of them occurred a single time. The ten top clones hold 6% to 8.5% of the sample.

At diagnosis, peripheral blood, uninvolved tumor-adjacent lung and tumor were collected and were preserved as a mix of fresh-frozen and FFPE material. For TCR repertoire profiling, blood samples were analyzed as peripheral blood mononuclear cells. Based on the germline V gene, the CDR1 and CDR2 sequences are SGHTA and FQGNSA. Trimming takes 2 bases from V and 7 bases from J, and the germline ends sit 11 bases apart. The CDR3 spans 13 residues, from the cysteine through the phenylalanine. Only the CDR3 portion is preserved as DNA: 39 bases, with reading frame beginning at the first base. Beyond this particular receptor, the publication reports: Because the study design was exploratory, TCR variables were selected using unadjusted p-values without false-discovery rate correction. Multi-region tumor sequencing was not performed, so intratumor heterogeneity could not be excluded. The highest T cell clonality was observed in uninvolved tumor-adjacent lung, where clonality exceeded that of tumor, suggesting that antigenic responses were more focused in uninvolved tumor-adjacent lung. Longer overall survival was associated with higher T cell density in blood, whereas shorter survival was associated with higher clonality in adjacent lung. Of the top 100 tumor clones, a median of about 53 were detected in paired uninvolved adjacent lung; roughly 26 were also among that lung's top 100.

Note on this clone: Its antigen is still unknown. There are no base qualities to consult, and no much larger clone falls within one base.

The sequences come from peripheral blood, collected before any cancer treatment. The chain links TRBV7-2 with TRBJ1-2, with TRBD1 tentatively as D gene (5 bases match). This receptor was identified in a male donor older than 55 with stage I squamous cell lung carcinoma. The CDR3 region has the sequence CASSLWGSLGYTF. DNA sequence: TGTGCCAGCAGCTTATGGGGGAGCCTTGGCTACACCTTC.